This TCR beta chain derives from a study of technical replicates of blood from several donors. Trimming shortened V by 6 bases and J by 5 bases, and 11 bases separated the two germline ends. The CDR3 spans 12 residues. In germline, CDR1 is SQVTM, CDR2 ANQGSEA. The data were produced by immunoSEQ multiplex PCR, yet TCRdb's version contains in-frame clones alone and is incomplete. The profile shows about 16,000 clones, 80% to 90% of them singletons. Sequenced sample: PBMCs. The receptor was isolated from a human donor in good health. J is TRBJ2-1 and V is TRBV29-1; D possibly corresponds to TRBD2 (6 bases). The CDR3 coding sequence is TGCAGCGTCGACTTAGCGGACAATGAGCAGTTCTTC. This gives the protein CSVDLADNEQFF.